Presented here are 16 T cell receptor beta chains from one specimen sequenced in a study of T cells in Graves' hyperthyroidism and ophthalmopathy. Researchers amplified the TCR beta CDR3 regions from RNA transcripts. HTBI primers were employed in a first-round RT-PCR of the TCR CDR3. MiXCR, run by TCRdb on the multiplex PCR reads, gives a single entry per CDR3 protein. In the table there are around 340,000 distinct CDR3 sequences, around 20% of which are singletons. Sequencing was performed on blood. All receptors derive from a woman in her 50s with Graves' hyperthyroidism.

The chain couples TRBV3-1 to TRBJ1-5, with a weak D call TRBD1 (5 bases). Trimming took off 1 base at V and 11 bases at J, with 12 bases between the two ends. The CDR3 is 13 residues long. Germline V gene data show CDR1 as LGHDT and CDR2 as YNNKEL (reference sequence). The CDR3 DNA follows: TGTGCCAGCAGCCAAGGTGATCAGGGTGCCCAGCATTTT. This sequence encodes CASSQGDQGAQHF.

At least ten counts were recorded for this clonotype. This rearrangement joins TRBV30 to TRBJ1-1, with D tentatively TRBD1 (5 bases). This CDR3 has 13 residues. Trimming left V 0 bases short and J 7 bases short, with 12 bases between. From germline, CDR1 is GTSNPN and CDR2 SVGIG (reference sequence). CDR3 nucleotide sequence: TGTGCCTGGAGTGTGAGAGGGGCCGGTGAAGCTTTCTTT. Encoded protein: CAWSVRGAGEAFF.

The chain carries TRBV12-3 or TRBV12-4 and TRBJ1-1; no firm D call. The CDR3 consists of 14 residues. V was pared by 5 bases and J by 4 bases, with 14 bases between. CDR3 coding DNA: TGTGCCAGCAGTGGCGTGAAAGTGTGCACTGAAGCTTTCTTT. Protein: CASSGVKVCTEAFF.

This clonotype was seen a handful of times. The chain combines TRBV6-6 with TRBJ2-5, with unresolved D. Trimming removed 0 bases from V and 1 base from J, with 15 bases in between. The CDR3 consists of 17 residues. CDR1 and CDR2 (germline): MNHNY, SVGAGI (reference sequence). CDR3 protein: CASSYSSVTFVQETQYF. CDR3 nucleotides: TGTGCCAGCAGTTACTCGAGTGTCACCTTTGTCCAAGAGACCCAGTACTTC.

This chain connects TRBV20-1 to TRBJ1-1; TRBD1 matches 9 bases. The CDR3 spans 13 residues. J was trimmed by 3 bases and V by 5 bases; bases with no gene match: 4. Germline CDR1 is DFQATT and CDR2 is SNEGSKA (reference sequence). This chain's CDR3 is CSAGTGLDTEAFF. The DNA for the CDR3 is TGCAGTGCTGGGACAGGGTTGGACACTGAAGCTTTCTTT.

This clonotype was seen a handful of times. V and J are TRBV20-1 and TRBJ1-6; D is undetermined. The germline V gene has CDR1 DFQATT and CDR2 SNEGSKA (reference sequence). Trimming shortened V by 1 base and J by 4 bases, and 11 bases separated the two germline ends. There are 15 residues in the CDR3. In nucleotides, the CDR3 is TGCAGTGCTAGAGGCGAGGAGTCGTATAATTCACCCCTCCACTTT. This encodes CSARGEESYNSPLHF.

This clonotype came up many times. The chain uses TRBV10-3 and TRBJ2-5; TRBD2 matches 7 bases. CDR3 length equals 16 residues. Germline CDR1 is ENHRY and CDR2 is SYGVKD. Trimming removed 4 bases from V and 5 bases from J; junction bases left unmatched: 13. The CDR3 DNA reads TGTGCCATCAGTGTAACCCAGCGGGAAAGAGGGGAGACCCAGTACTTC. It codes for CAISVTQRERGETQYF.

At least ten counts were recorded for this clonotype. J is TRBJ1-2 and V is TRBV6-1; maybe TRBD1 (5 bases). Germline CDR1 is MNHNS and CDR2 is SASEGT. Trimming cost V 6 bases and J 2 bases, with 10 bases left between them. The length of the CDR3 is 13 residues. The chain's CDR3 is CASRDNSNYGYTF. CDR3 nucleotide sequence: TGTGCCAGCAGGGACAACTCAAACTATGGCTACACCTTC.

The sample holds a few counts of this clonotype. V gene TRBV27 combines with J gene TRBJ2-2, with D tentatively TRBD2 (7 bases). The V gene lost 1 base and the J gene lost 1 base, with 13 bases spanning the gap. Germline CDR1 is MNHEY and CDR2 is SMNVEV (reference sequence). The length of the CDR3 is 17 residues. The CDR3 DNA reads TGTGCCAGCAGTTTATTAGGAGCGGGACAGAACACCGGGGAGCTGTTTTTT. It is translated as CASSLLGAGQNTGELFF.

V usage is TRBV2 and J usage is TRBJ2-5; 7 bases map to TRBD2. The CDR3 has 10 residues. Germline V CDR1 and CDR2: SNHLY, FYNNEI. With V trimmed by 6 bases and J by 13 bases, 5 bases remained unmatched. CDR3 region: CASSGLGPYF. CDR3 sequence (DNA): TGTGCCAGCAGCGGACTAGGACCGTACTTC.

This clonotype came up many times. This chain connects TRBV28 to TRBJ1-5; 7 positions agree with TRBD1. This CDR3 region has 15 residues. The V and J ends lost 6 bases and 7 bases, in that order; junction bases with no gene match: 12. CDR1 is MDHEN, CDR2 SYDVKM, per germline. The CDR3 DNA sequence: TGTGCCAGCAGCCAAAACGACAGGGTTGGCCAGCCCCAGCATTTT. Protein sequence: CASSQNDRVGQPQHF.

This clonotype was recorded many times. The chain recombines TRBV7-9 with TRBJ2-7, with D unresolved. The CDR3 sequence is 12 residues long. Germline V gives CDR1 SEHNR, CDR2 FQNEAQ (reference sequence). Trimming left V 0 bases short and J 7 bases short, with 7 bases between. The CDR3 region is CASSLAKGEQYF. The CDR3 region has the DNA TGTGCCAGCAGCTTAGCTAAAGGAGAGCAGTACTTC.

The sample holds many counts of this clonotype. The chain links TRBV6-1 to TRBJ2-7; TRBD1 aligns across 9 bases. CDR3 size: 14 residues. The germline V gene has CDR1 MNHNS and CDR2 SASEGT. Trimming cost V 6 bases and J 5 bases; bases outside gene matches: 8. CDR3 loop: CASSPSGTGNEQYF. CDR3 coding DNA: TGTGCCAGCAGCCCATCCGGGACAGGGAACGAGCAGTACTTC.

This clonotype has at least ten counts. The rearrangement links TRBV20-1 to TRBJ1-6, with 11 bases matching TRBD1. The V and J ends lost 6 bases and 8 bases, in that order; junction bases with no gene match: 15. Germline V gene sequence: CDR1 DFQATT, CDR2 SNEGSKA (reference sequence). The CDR3 loop spans 17 amino acids. CDR3 bases: TGCAGTGCAAGACCCGGGACAGGGGGTCGTAGAGATTCACCCCTCCACTTT. Amino acids: CSARPGTGGRRDSPLHF.

This clonotype was counted ten times or more. This chain connects TRBV12-3 or TRBV12-4 to TRBJ1-1; D perhaps matches TRBD1 (5 bases). V dropped 6 bases and J dropped 2 bases, with 13 bases sitting between them. This CDR3 is built from 14 residues. In DNA form, the CDR3 reads TGTGCCAGCAGGCCAGGGATTTTAAACACTGAAGCTTTCTTT. It is translated as CASRPGILNTEAFF.

The sample holds many counts of this clonotype. V is TRBV30 and J is TRBJ1-5; 8 nucleotides line up with TRBD1. Germline V lookup: CDR1 GTSNPN, CDR2 SVGIG (reference sequence). This CDR3 is 16 amino acids long. J was trimmed by 3 bases and V by 1 base; bases with no gene match: 8. CDR3 sequence: CAWSGQTGGNNQPQHF. CDR3 sequence (DNA): TGTGCCTGGAGTGGCCAAACAGGGGGTAACAATCAGCCCCAGCATTTT. Complete variable domain (other parts from reference TRBV30 and TRBJ1-5): SQTIHQWPATLVQPVGSPLSLECTVEGTSNPNLYWYRQAAGRGLQLLFYSVGIGQISSEVPQNLSASRPQDRQFILSSKKLLLSDSGFYLCAWSGQTGGNNQPQHFGDGTRLSIL.